The clone carrying this T cell receptor (beta chain) was recorded a few times. Vbeta (60) and Jbeta (13) primers were used in the PCR. Here immunoSEQ multiplex PCR was the method, and the copy in TCRdb shows in-frame clones only, minus some. The data hold about 90,000 clones, with less than 80% observed a single time. This entry comes from a study of cytomegalovirus exposure and HLA in healthy donors. The germline V gene has CDR1 SGDLS and CDR2 YYNGEE. V was shortened by 4 bases and J by 8 bases, with 12 bases between the two germline ends. This CDR3 comprises 13 residues. This chain joins TRBV9 and TRBJ1-4, with D possibly being TRBD1 (5 bases). Sequenced material: PBMCs. This receptor was obtained from a man under 40 in good health and CMV-seropositive. The CDR3 DNA sequence: TGTGCCAGCAGCTCCCGACAGAACGAAAAACTGTTTTTT. Translated, it gives CASSSRQNEKLFF.